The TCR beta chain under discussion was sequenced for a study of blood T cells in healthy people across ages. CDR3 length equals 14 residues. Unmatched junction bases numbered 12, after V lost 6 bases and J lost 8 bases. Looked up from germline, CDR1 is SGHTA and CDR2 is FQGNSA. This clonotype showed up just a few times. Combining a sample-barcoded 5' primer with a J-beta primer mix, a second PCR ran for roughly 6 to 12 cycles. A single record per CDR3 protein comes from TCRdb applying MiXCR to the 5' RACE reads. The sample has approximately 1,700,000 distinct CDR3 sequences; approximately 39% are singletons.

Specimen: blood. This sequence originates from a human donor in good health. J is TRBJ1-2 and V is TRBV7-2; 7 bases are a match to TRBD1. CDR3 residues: CASSYPGQTIGYTF. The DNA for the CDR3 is TGTGCCAGCAGTTACCCGGGACAGACAATCGGCTACACCTTC.